These 25 T cell receptor beta chains originate from one sample sequenced in a study of blood T cell repertoires in COVID-19. Some clones are missing from TCRdb's copy, which holds only in-frame ones; the method was immunoSEQ multiplex PCR. Of just under 60,000 clones listed, 70% to 90% were seen once; the top ten hold 7.4%. The sample was peripheral blood. The receptors originated from a human donor with active COVID-19. The donor label of this sample is uncertain.

The chain employs TRBV9 and TRBJ2-1; TRBD2 matches at 12 bases. The length of the CDR3 is 19 residues. The junction had 19 bases not matched to a gene; V was cut back by 0 bases and J by 12 bases. The germline V gene has CDR1 SGDLS and CDR2 YYNGEE. The CDR3 region has the DNA TGTGCCAGCAGCGTAGCTGGACTAGCGGGAAAAGGTTTGGGGTCGATGCAGTTCTTC. Protein: CASSVAGLAGKGLGSMQFF.

The J gene is TRBJ2-5, the V gene TRBV10-2, with 9 bases identical to TRBD1. J was trimmed by 5 bases and V by 6 bases; bases with no gene match: 10. Germline-derived CDR1 and CDR2 are WSHSY and SAAADI. This CDR3 region has 15 residues. The CDR3 nucleotides are TGCGCCAGCAGGCCTCGACTAGACAGGGGGGAGACCCAGTACTTC. Translating gives CASRPRLDRGETQYF.

This sequence joins TRBV4-2 and TRBJ2-3; 8 bases match TRBD2. The CDR3 totals 15 residues. J was trimmed by 3 bases and V by 3 bases; bases with no gene match: 5. Germline V gives CDR1 LGHNA, CDR2 YNFKEQ. The CDR3 DNA sequence: TGTGCCAGCAGCCAGCCGGGACTAGGGACAGATACGCAGTATTTT. Protein: CASSQPGLGTDTQYF.

CDR3 DNA: TGTGCCACCACGGCGGGGGGGCCTTCAGAGACCCAGTACTTC. This sequence encodes CATTAGGPSETQYF. The chain combines TRBV15 with TRBJ2-5; the match to TRBD2 covers 9 bases. Looked up from germline, CDR1 is LNHNV and CDR2 is YYDKDF (reference sequence). This CDR3 has 14 residues. With V trimmed by 7 bases and J by 4 bases, 7 bases remained unmatched.

V usage is TRBV3-1 (or the pseudogene TRBV3-2) and J usage is TRBJ2-1; TRBD1 matches 8 bases. V dropped 2 bases and J dropped 5; count of bases not matched to a gene: 8. CDR3 length equals 16 residues. Germline V CDR1 and CDR2: LGHDT, YNNKEL (reference sequence). The CDR3: CASSQFFGQGNNEQFF. The DNA of the CDR3 is TGTGCCAGCAGCCAATTCTTCGGACAGGGTAACAATGAGCAGTTCTTC.

This chain's CDR3 is CASGLESGGQQFF. DNA of the CDR3: TGTGCTAGTGGTTTGGAGAGCGGGGGCCAGCAGTTCTTC. The chain is built from TRBV12-5 and TRBJ2-1; the match to TRBD2 covers 8 bases. Germline V gene sequence: CDR1 LGHNT, CDR2 FRNRAP. The V gene end was trimmed by 1 base and the J gene end by 11 bases; junction bases not matched to a gene: 4. This CDR3 contains 13 residues.

V usage is TRBV4-1 and J usage is TRBJ2-7, with 8 bases matching TRBD2. V dropped 8 bases and J dropped 4; count of bases not matched to a gene: 13. CDR3 length equals 15 residues. From germline, CDR1 is MGHRA and CDR2 YSYEKL. CDR3 region: CASGGGLLQGYEQYF. DNA for the CDR3: TGCGCCAGCGGCGGGGGGCTCCTCCAGGGATACGAGCAGTACTTC.

The V gene is TRBV18, the J gene TRBJ2-7; maybe TRBD2 (5 bases). Germline loops: CDR1 KGHSH, CDR2 LQKENI. V was cut by 3 bases and J by 3 bases, with 9 bases left in between. CDR3 length: 13 amino acids. The CDR3, as DNA: TGTGCCAGCTCACCGGCTAGCAGCTACGAGCAGTACTTC. Residues: CASSPASSYEQYF.

V gene TRBV6-6 combines with J gene TRBJ1-4; possible D gene TRBD1, 6 bases. V lost 6 bases and J 2 bases, leaving 13 bases between the germline ends. The CDR3 contains 15 residues. Germline CDR1 is MNHNY and CDR2 is SVGAGI (reference sequence). DNA of the CDR3: TGTGCCAGCAGCGCCCAACAGGGTACTAATGAAAAACTGTTTTTT. Its translation: CASSAQQGTNEKLFF.

The chain couples TRBV7-2 to TRBJ1-6; D gene unclear. The V end lost 6 bases, the J end lost 10 bases, and 10 bases lay between the germline ends. Germline assignment: CDR1 SGHTA and CDR2 FQGNSA. The length of the CDR3 is 12 residues. Here the CDR3 reads CASREARSPLHF. In nucleotides, the CDR3 is TGTGCCAGCAGGGAGGCACGCTCACCCCTCCACTTT. The full variable domain, completed using reference TRBV7-2 and TRBJ1-6, is GAGVSQSPSNKVTEKGKDVELRCDPISGHTALYWYRQSLGQGLEFLIYFQGNSAPDKSGLPSDRFSAERTGGSVSTLTIQRTQQEDSAVYLCASREARSPLHFGNGTRLTVT.

The rearrangement uses TRBV7-2 and TRBJ1-2; no clear D gene. Germline-derived CDR1 and CDR2 are SGHTA and FQGNSA. The CDR3 length is 15 residues. Trimming cost V 5 bases and J 5 bases, with 18 bases left between them. CDR3 in amino acids: CASSTDMSPYYGYTF. CDR3 DNA sequence: TGTGCCAGCAGCACAGACATGTCCCCCTATTATGGCTACACCTTC.

The chain has TRBV19 and TRBJ1-2, with 7 bases aligning to TRBD1. V was pared by 5 bases and J by 2 bases, with 8 bases of the junction left unmatched. Germline V gene data show CDR1 as LNHDA and CDR2 as SQIVND (reference sequence). The CDR3 contains 15 residues. The CDR3 nucleotides are TGTGCCAGTAGTTCGCAATCGACAGGGAACTATGGCTACACCTTC. Translation: CASSSQSTGNYGYTF.

This chain joins TRBV25-1 and TRBJ1-6; D is ambiguous. The V gene lost 3 bases and the J gene lost 8 bases, with 14 bases spanning the gap. This CDR3 spans 15 amino acids. Germline CDR1 MGHDK, CDR2 SYGVNS. CDR3 in DNA: TGTGCCAGCAGTGATCCGAGGGCAGGTGATTCACCCCTCCACTTT. This gives the protein CASSDPRAGDSPLHF.

CDR3 nucleotides: TGTGCCAGCAGTCCAGAATCGGTCACTAGCTCCTACAATGAGCAGTTCTTC. Translating gives CASSPESVTSSYNEQFF. The V call is TRBV6-2 or TRBV6-3, the J call TRBJ2-1, with D perhaps matching TRBD2 (5 bases). V was pared by 5 bases and J by 0 bases, with 17 bases between. CDR1 and CDR2 from the germline V gene are MNHEY and SVGEGT. CDR3 length equals 17 residues.

This chain links TRBV24-1 with TRBJ1-1; TRBD1 aligns across 8 bases. V shed 10 bases and J 4 bases; nucleotides not matched to a gene: 13. The CDR3 sequence is 15 residues long. Germline V gives CDR1 KGHDR, CDR2 SFDVKD. CDR3 region: CATRTRDRKPTEAFF. The CDR3 nucleotides read TGTGCCACGAGGACTAGGGACAGGAAACCCACTGAAGCTTTCTTT.

The chain is built from TRBV28 and TRBJ1-5; 7 nucleotides line up with TRBD1. The CDR3 totals 16 residues. Trimming removed 11 bases from V and 0 bases from J; junction bases left unmatched: 13. Germline V lookup: CDR1 MDHEN, CDR2 SYDVKM. The CDR3 nucleotides are TGTGCCGCCGAGGGCAGGGGGATTTTTAGCAATCAGCCCCAGCATTTT. Its protein product is CAAEGRGIFSNQPQHF.

The chain recombines TRBV18 with TRBJ2-1; 8 bases line up with TRBD2. This CDR3 has 15 residues. The germline CDR1 and CDR2 sequences are KGHSH and LQKENI. J was trimmed by 6 bases and V by 3 bases; bases with no gene match: 7. For the CDR3, the DNA is TGTGCCAGCTCACCCCCGGGACTAGGCTTCAATGAGCAGTTCTTC. Translated, it gives CASSPPGLGFNEQFF.

The chain couples TRBV5-4 to TRBJ1-1; a weak D match, TRBD1 (5 bases). V gave up 0 bases and J gave up 2 bases, with 20 bases separating them. This CDR3 has 18 residues. The germline CDR1 and CDR2 sequences are SGHNT and YYREEE (reference sequence). The CDR3: CASSLVGGWGGINTEAFF. CDR3 nucleotide sequence: TGTGCCAGCAGCTTGGTTGGGGGTTGGGGAGGAATTAACACTGAAGCTTTCTTT.

The gene calls are TRBV5-4 and TRBJ2-7; D gene ambiguous. This CDR3 has 14 residues. V lost 1 base, J lost 1 base, and 9 bases lay in between. The germline CDR1 and CDR2 sequences are SGHNT and YYREEE (reference sequence). CDR3 nucleotides: TGTGCCAGCAGCTTGTTTGGCAGTTCCTACGAGCAGTACTTC. It is translated as CASSLFGSSYEQYF.

The J gene is TRBJ2-5, the V gene TRBV6-1; 7 bases are shared with TRBD1. The V gene's germline CDR1 is MNHNS and CDR2 SASEGT. V was clipped by 0 bases and J by 4 bases; unmatched bases: 5. The CDR3 runs to 15 residues. For the CDR3, the DNA is TGTGCCAGCAGTGAAGCGGGACAGAATGGAGAGACCCAGTACTTC. Its protein product is CASSEAGQNGETQYF.

The chain has TRBV19 and TRBJ2-3; 12 bases align to TRBD2. This CDR3 contains 16 residues. Germline CDR1 reads LNHDA; CDR2 reads SQIVND (reference sequence). V shed 4 bases, J shed 7 bases, and the junction held 9 bases outside the gene matches. CDR3 DNA: TGTGCCAGTAGTACGGCGACTAGCGGGAGCCCCAATACGCAGTATTTT. It yields the protein CASSTATSGSPNTQYF.

J is TRBJ2-7 and V is TRBV2, with D possibly matching TRBD1 (6 bases). Germline CDR1 SNHLY, CDR2 FYNNEI. V dropped 6 bases and J dropped 5 bases, with 11 bases sitting between them. This CDR3 contains 12 residues. The CDR3 nucleotides are TGTGCCAGCAGAGGGGACATCCACGAGCAGTACTTC. Its protein product is CASRGDIHEQYF.

The chain uses TRBV2 and TRBJ1-5; D is ambiguous. CDR3 length: 12 amino acids. V gave up 6 bases and J gave up 10 bases, with 13 bases separating them. CDR1 and CDR2 (germline): SNHLY, FYNNEI. CDR3 sequence: CASRDLKVPQHF. The CDR3 DNA reads TGTGCCAGCAGAGACTTAAAGGTCCCCCAGCATTTT.

The J gene is TRBJ1-6, the V gene TRBV2; a weak D match, TRBD1 (6 bases). This CDR3 comprises 15 residues. Trimming stripped 6 bases from V and 3 bases from J, with 12 bases between. Looked up from germline, CDR1 is SNHLY and CDR2 is FYNNEI. CDR3 coding DNA: TGTGCCAGCAGCCTGAACAGGGACTATAATTCACCCCTCCACTTT. This encodes CASSLNRDYNSPLHF.

The chain uses TRBV4-1 and TRBJ2-2; TRBD1 is a possible D gene (6 bases). The V end lost 4 bases, the J end lost 7 bases, and 13 bases lay between the germline ends. This CDR3 region has 14 residues. Looked up from germline, CDR1 is MGHRA and CDR2 is YSYEKL. CDR3 region: CASSRKTGGGELFF. The CDR3 nucleotides read TGCGCCAGCAGCCGAAAGACAGGCGGCGGGGAGCTGTTTTTT.